This TCR beta chain comes out of a study of shared clonotypes between healthy human individuals. Germline CDR1 LNHNV, CDR2 YYDKDF (reference sequence). V was shortened by 3 bases and J by 5 bases, with 11 bases between the two germline ends. The CDR3 totals 13 residues. It was across several immunoSEQ plates that each subset's genomic DNA was evenly split. Produced via immunoSEQ multiplex PCR; TCRdb's table is partial and in-frame only. The sample carries about 2 million clones, 95% recorded once. Worth noting for this clone: Its antigen is not identified.

Study-wide results and caveats: Sharing across four donors was highest in naive CD4 (roughly 5%) and lowest in memory CD8 (roughly 0.4%). Generally, naive subsets (rather than memory subsets) showed larger estimated richness.

Into CD45RA+ naive and CD45RA-negative memory subsets, the CD4+ cells were split. This clonotype was sampled from a young man in good health. V and J are TRBV15 and TRBJ2-7, with D unresolved. Sequenced input: naive CD4+ T cells sorted from blood. Documented subset: CD45RA+ positively selected. This CDR3 reads CATSRPSRDEQYF. CDR3 in DNA: TGTGCCACCAGCAGGCCTTCTAGGGACGAGCAGTACTTC.